This T cell receptor beta chain was captured by sequencing in a study of blood T cell repertoires in COVID-19. Study-level background: Collection of acute and convalescent COVID-19 samples took place in the United States, Italy and Spain. T cells, B-cell-depleted T cells, or PBMCs provided the cDNA or gDNA that served as material.

This CDR3 spans 15 amino acids. CDR1 is MNHEY, CDR2 SVGAGI, per germline. The germline V and J ends were trimmed by 6 bases and 2 bases, with 14 bases remaining between them. Per the original data handling: Nucleated cell counts were estimated from reference gene primer amplification. Clones were sequenced by immunoSEQ multiplex PCR, and TCRdb holds only the in-frame ones, with some missing. That table gives V, J and clone size, and the DNA gave D and trimming. The table lists more than 150,000 clones, under 85% of them singletons. Sequencing was done on a sample of peripheral blood. This sequence originates from a man in his sixties or seventies who had recovered from COVID-19. The J gene is TRBJ1-5, the V gene TRBV6-5; D might be TRBD1 (5 bases). As DNA, the CDR3 is TGTGCCAGCAGGGGCATGGGCAGGGGCAATCAGCCCCAGCATTTT. Encoded protein: CASRGMGRGNQPQHF.